The entry that follows covers one T cell receptor beta chain sequence. This receptor's antigen is unknown. Within one base of it there is no much larger clone, and no base qualities were kept. These data are taken from a study of blood T cell repertoires in COVID-19 (dated by TCRdb to 2020 to 2021). About the investigation overall: Samples covering the acute and convalescent phases of COVID-19 were provided by collaborators in the United States, Italy and Spain. The prospective study material was composed of cDNA or gDNA derived from T cells, B-cell-depleted T cells, or PBMCs. Subjects who had been exposed to COVID-19, were actively infected with it, or had recovered from it provided the deeply sampled blood TCRbeta repertoires that made up the dataset. A freely available public database, intended as a resource for researchers studying the immune response to SARS-CoV-2, is where the repertoires were released. The samples were drawn from the first 160 participants of the ongoing ImmuneRACE study and from 1,254 subjects provided by 6 global collaborators. The sample metadata nearly always contained a de-identified subject ID, COVID-19 status, age in years and sex. Where HLA class I and class II types were available, the types were taken from metadata supplied by the sample provider, not from assay-based typing.

On the study overall, not on this receptor specifically: The quantity of clinical and demographic metadata differed by source and by participant and was supplied without curation.

Trimming takes 2 bases from V and 0 bases from J, and the germline ends sit 9 bases apart. From its cysteine to its phenylalanine, the CDR3 spans 14 amino acids. Left in the record is the CDR3 DNA by itself, 42 bases read in frame from the first base. Per the germline V gene, SGHRS is the CDR1 and YFSETQ is the CDR2. TCRbeta CDR3 regions were amplified from genomic DNA using the immunoSEQ Assay, a bias-controlled multiplex PCR. In the source study's methods: Within the assay, amplification of reference gene primers was used to estimate how many nucleated cells each sample contained. To quantify the absolute abundance of each unique TCRbeta CDR3 rearrangement, sequence reads were collapsed and filtered. Productive Simpson clonality was computed per sample as the square root of Simpson's diversity index over productive rearrangements. In TCRdb, the immuneACCESS table is reduced to in-frame sequences with V and J assigned. These tables do not hold every clone; where another copy was compared, an unresolved V gene accounts for under half, and the others remain unexplained. That table gives V, J and clone size, and the DNA gave D and trimming. A total of 200,000 to 250,000 clones appear in this sample, approximately 80% of them only once. The leading ten clones occupy about 10% of the sample.

Collaborating institutions collected whole blood in K2EDTA tubes following their own protocols. Collaborator samples were shipped for TCRbeta analysis as frozen whole blood, isolated PBMCs, or DNA extracted from either sample type. The sequence was obtained from a woman aged 80 or older with acute or convalescent COVID-19. Rearrangement joined TRBV5-1 to TRBJ2-7; matching of 6 bases hints at TRBD1 as the D gene. Material: peripheral blood. At the DNA level, the sequence is TGCGCCAGCAGCTTTACAGGGCACTCCTACGAGCAGTACTTC. This sequence encodes CASSFTGHSYEQYF.